This TCR beta chain was sequenced during a study of blood T cell repertoires in COVID-19. At the level of the study: The origin of the acute and convalescent COVID-19 samples was the United States, Italy and Spain.

The V end was cut by 0 bases, the J end by 6 bases, with 9 bases between. The germline gives CDR1 SGHRS, CDR2 YFSETQ. The CDR3 extends over 14 amino acids. Profiled with immunoSEQ multiplex PCR; TCRdb holds only in-frame clones, not every one. The repertoire holds 180,000 or so clones, with roughly 84% as singletons. The chain has TRBV5-1 and TRBJ2-2; TRBD1 might be the D (5 bases). The clonotype originates from a woman over 75 with acute or convalescent COVID-19. Sequencing was done on a sample of peripheral blood. CDR3 in DNA: TGCGCCAGCAGCTTGGGGGGCAGTGCCGGGGAGCTGTTTTTT. Amino acids: CASSLGGSAGELFF.